Below are 10 T cell receptor beta chains sequenced from a single sample in a study of T cells after yellow fever vaccination. In TCRdb, the 5' RACE reads were re-called with MiXCR into one record per CDR3 protein. This table holds about 510,000 distinct CDR3 sequences, about a fifth found once. Here the sequenced sample was PBMCs, taken approximately 22 days after the first yellow fever vaccination. Receptors originate from a man aged 18 to 35 who received the YFV17D yellow fever vaccine.

V usage is TRBV2 and J usage is TRBJ2-3; maybe TRBD1 (5 bases). Germline CDR1 and CDR2: SNHLY and FYNNEI. V was trimmed by 8 bases and J by 4 bases, leaving 19 bases between them. The CDR3 is 15 residues long. The CDR3 DNA sequence: TGTGCCAGCGACGGACACAAAAACCGACCAGATACGCAGTATTTT. This encodes CASDGHKNRPDTQYF.

This clonotype was counted many times. V and J are TRBV6-2 or TRBV6-3 and TRBJ2-5, with a tentative D call TRBD2 (5 bases). CDR1 MNHEY and CDR2 SVGEGT come from the germline V gene. CDR3 length equals 12 residues. The V end was cut by 6 bases, the J end by 5 bases, with 10 bases between. CDR3 loop: CASRGSVETQYF. The DNA of the CDR3 is TGTGCCAGCAGAGGGAGCGTGGAGACCCAGTACTTC.

This clonotype appeared a few times. The chain is built from TRBV29-1 and TRBJ1-1; D is unresolved. Trimming took 1 base from V and 0 from J, leaving 9 bases between them. CDR3 size: 14 residues. The germline CDR1 and CDR2 sequences are SQVTM and ANQGSEA. CDR3 sequence (DNA): TGCAGCGTTGAAGGCCCAGAGATGAACACTGAAGCTTTCTTT. This sequence encodes CSVEGPEMNTEAFF.

The V call is TRBV12-3 or TRBV12-4, the J call TRBJ2-6; 7 bases fit TRBD1. CDR3 size: 16 residues. With 4 bases clipped from V and 6 bases from J, the junction kept 9 bases outside the gene matches. CDR3 loop: CASSYGQAGLANVLTF. CDR3 bases: TGTGCCAGCAGTTATGGACAGGCGGGTTTGGCCAACGTCCTGACTTTC.

The CDR3 spells CSVAGTGVGDTQYF. For the CDR3, the DNA is TGCAGCGTTGCCGGGACAGGGGTTGGAGATACGCAGTATTTT. V usage is TRBV29-1 and J usage is TRBJ2-3; 10 positions match TRBD1. Germline lookup yields CDR1 SQVTM and CDR2 ANQGSEA. The V segment lost 4 bases and the J segment 5 bases; nucleotides outside the gene matches: 6. CDR3 length equals 14 residues.

This clonotype was seen only a few times. This chain joins TRBV4-2 and TRBJ2-7; possible D gene TRBD1, 6 bases. The CDR3 runs 19 residues. Germline V CDR1 and CDR2: LGHNA, YNFKEQ. V was trimmed by 1 base and J by 4 bases, leaving 26 bases between them. CDR3 amino acids: CASSQGSTGPETWDYEQYV. CDR3 nucleotide sequence: TGTGCCAGCAGCCAAGGCTCGACAGGCCCAGAAACTTGGGATTACGAGCAGTACGTC.

This clonotype showed up just a few times. This chain connects TRBV20-1 to TRBJ1-3; 7 positions agree with TRBD1. V was clipped by 3 bases and J by 3 bases; unmatched bases: 2. Germline loops: CDR1 DFQATT, CDR2 SNEGSKA (reference sequence). This CDR3 comprises 13 residues. CDR3 nucleotide sequence: TGCAGTGCTAGTGGGACAGTTGGAAACACCATATATTTT. Translation gives CSASGTVGNTIYF.

A few counts support this clonotype. The CDR3 nucleotides are TGCAGCGTCGTTATAGCGGGGGGTCGAACAGATACGCAGTATTTT. Its translation is CSVVIAGGRTDTQYF. V and J are TRBV29-1 and TRBJ2-3; TRBD2 matches 10 bases. CDR1 and CDR2 from the germline V gene are SQVTM and ANQGSEA. The CDR3 has 15 residues. J gave up 3 bases and V 6 bases, and 9 bases lay outside the gene matches.

The sample holds a few counts of this clonotype. In DNA, the CDR3 is TGTGCCAGCAGCCAAGGGGCCTGGGCAAACATTCAGTACTTC. This encodes CASSQGAWANIQYF. The chain has TRBV3-1 and TRBJ2-4; D gene unclear. Germline V CDR1 and CDR2: LGHDT, YNNKEL (reference sequence). V was cut by 1 base and J by 6 bases, with 10 bases left in between. The CDR3 is 14 residues long.

CDR3 residues: CAKRQGYYGYTF. Here the CDR3 DNA reads TGTGCCAAAAGACAGGGGTACTATGGCTACACCTTC. The chain combines TRBV5-6 with TRBJ1-2, with TRBD1 matching over 8 bases. This CDR3 comprises 12 residues. Per the germline V gene, CDR1 is SGHDT and CDR2 is YYEEEE. The ends lost 9 bases at V and 3 bases at J; junction bases unmatched: 4.